The source of this T cell receptor (beta chain) is a study of T cell repertoires in cytomegalovirus infection. Study-wide context: Public TCR beta signatures provided an indication of both CMV infection and a matching HLA type.

TCRdb passed the reads through MiXCR, listing each CDR3 protein once. The table records 490,000 or so distinct CDR3 sequences, roughly 12% of them present only once. CDR1 is SGHTA, CDR2 FQGNSA, per germline. The CDR3 length is 14 residues. V lost 3 bases and J lost 7; bases outside the gene matches: 5. This clonotype was seen ten or more times. The sequencing input was PBMCs. The receptor's source is a human donor in good health (CMV status not recorded). Some clones in this sample may be carry-over from other donors' samples. The genes are TRBV7-2 and TRBJ1-5; 8 positions agree with TRBD1. In DNA, the CDR3 is TGTGCCAGCAGCTTGAACAGGGGGGAACAGCCCCAGCATTTT. This encodes CASSLNRGEQPQHF. Filled out from reference TRBV7-2 and TRBJ1-5, the complete variable domain reads GAGVSQSPSNKVTEKGKDVELRCDPISGHTALYWYRQSLGQGLEFLIYFQGNSAPDKSGLPSDRFSAERTGGSVSTLTIQRTQQEDSAVYLCASSLNRGEQPQHFGDGTRLSIL.